The 12 T cell receptor beta chains below come from one sample, sequenced in a study of blood T cells in healthy people across ages. Together with a sample-barcoded 5' primer, a J-beta primer mix was included in a second PCR lasting about 6 to 11 cycles. A single record per CDR3 protein comes from TCRdb applying MiXCR to the 5' RACE reads. This sample has some 1.6 million distinct CDR3 sequences, with roughly 30% found just once. The sequenced material came from blood. The receptors were sampled from a woman in her twenties or thirties in good health.

This clonotype has a handful of counts. The chain couples TRBV20-1 to TRBJ2-1; 11 bases fit TRBD2. The CDR3 is made up of 14 amino acids. Trimming cost V 5 bases and J 6 bases; bases outside gene matches: 6. CDR1 is DFQATT, CDR2 SNEGSKA, per germline (reference sequence). The CDR3 DNA reads TGCAGTGCTTCCTGGGGACTAGCGGTCAATGAGCAGTTCTTC. Its translation: CSASWGLAVNEQFF.

J is TRBJ2-3 and V is TRBV30; 8 bases align to TRBD2. Losses at the gene ends were 4 bases for V and 6 bases for J; bases not matched to a gene: 3. Germline loops: CDR1 GTSNPN, CDR2 SVGIG (reference sequence). The CDR3 loop spans 12 amino acids. This CDR3 reads CAWTTGGDTQYF. The CDR3 bases are TGTGCCTGGACGACGGGAGGGGATACGCAGTATTTT.

As regards this clonotype: Lacking the conserved final phenylalanine or tryptophan, this CDR3 likely reflects a read error. The chain is built from TRBV20-1 and TRBJ1-6, with D hard to call. The CDR3 contains 13 residues. CDR1 and CDR2 from the germline V gene are DFQATT and SNEGSKA (reference sequence). Trimming left V 5 bases short and J 8 bases short, with 13 bases between. This chain's CDR3 is CSARARSDSPLHV. CDR3 nucleotide sequence: TGCAGTGCTCGGGCCCGTAGTGATTCACCCCTCCACGTT.

In regard to this clonotype: At one end, the junction sequence differs from germline, possibly due to a read error. The chain employs TRBV7-8 and TRBJ1-1; D might be TRBD1 (5 bases). The CDR3 is made up of 13 amino acids. From germline, CDR1 is SGHVS and CDR2 FQNEAQ. DNA of the CDR3: TGTGCCGGCAGCTTAATCCAGGGCCAGGAAGCTTTCTTT. Translating gives CAGSLIQGQEAFF.

V and J are TRBV4-1 and TRBJ1-2; no firm D call. This CDR3 comprises 14 residues. V dropped 1 base and J dropped 0 bases, with 6 bases sitting between them. CDR1 is MGHRA, CDR2 YSYEKL, per germline. The CDR3 DNA reads as TGCGCCAGCAGCCAAGCGATAGCTAACTATGGCTACACCTTC. It encodes CASSQAIANYGYTF.

The chain carries TRBV2 and TRBJ1-6; 7 bases line up with TRBD1. This CDR3 comprises 15 residues. CDR1 SNHLY and CDR2 FYNNEI come from the germline V gene. J was trimmed by 5 bases and V by 5 bases; bases with no gene match: 6. The CDR3 protein is CASSQRGQHNSPLHF. For the CDR3, the DNA is TGTGCCAGCAGTCAGAGGGGGCAGCATAATTCACCCCTCCACTTT.

V usage is TRBV30 and J usage is TRBJ1-2, with 9 bases lining up with TRBD1. The CDR3 spans 13 residues. Trimming cost V 1 base and J 5 bases; bases outside gene matches: 2. CDR1 is GTSNPN, CDR2 SVGIG, per germline (reference sequence). This CDR3 reads CAWSGTGEYGYTF. The CDR3 bases are TGTGCCTGGAGTGGGACAGGGGAATATGGCTACACCTTC. Using reference TRBV30 and TRBJ1-2 for the parts outside the CDR3, the full variable domain is SQTIHQWPATLVQPVGSPLSLECTVEGTSNPNLYWYRQAAGRGLQLLFYSVGIGQISSEVPQNLSASRPQDRQFILSSKKLLLSDSGFYLCAWSGTGEYGYTFGSGTRLTVV.

This clonotype was detected only a few times. The chain is built from TRBV10-3 and TRBJ1-1; 7 nucleotides line up with TRBD1. This CDR3 is 14 amino acids long. Trimming took 4 bases from V and 8 from J; bases not matched to a gene: 10. From germline, CDR1 is ENHRY and CDR2 SYGVKD. CDR3 DNA: TGTGCCATCAGTGCTAGCCTCCAAGGGGGCGAAGCTTTCTTT. Translating it yields CAISASLQGGEAFF.

This clonotype was detected only a few times. This rearrangement joins TRBV2 to TRBJ2-5; no clear D gene. There are 12 residues in the CDR3. V was cut by 4 bases and J by 5 bases, with 8 bases left in between. Germline V gives CDR1 SNHLY, CDR2 FYNNEI. CDR3 protein: CASSVERETQYF. The DNA of the CDR3 is TGTGCCAGCAGTGTCGAGCGTGAGACCCAGTACTTC. Using reference TRBV2 and TRBJ2-5 for the parts outside the CDR3, the full variable domain is EPEVTQTPSHQVTQMGQEVILRCVPISNHLYFYWYRQILGQKVEFLVSFYNNEISEKSEIFDDQFSVERPDGSNFTLKIRSTKLEDSAMYFCASSVERETQYFGPGTRLLVL.

The chain carries TRBV2 and TRBJ2-5, with D possibly being TRBD2 (5 bases). Germline V gene lookup returns CDR1 SNHLY and CDR2 FYNNEI. V was clipped by 5 bases and J by 9 bases, with 13 bases between them. This CDR3 is 12 amino acids long. The CDR3, as DNA: TGTGCCAGCAGTCCTGGACTGACTGCCCAGTACTTC. As protein: CASSPGLTAQYF.

With respect to this clonotype: This may be a read error: a much more frequent sequence differs by one nucleotide. The chain carries TRBV29-1 and TRBJ2-5, with 7 nucleotides matching TRBD1. The CDR3 has 14 amino acids. CDR1 and CDR2 from the germline V gene are SQVTM and ANQGSEA. Germline trimming cut 8 bases from V and 0 bases from J; bases unmatched to any gene: 9. The CDR3 loop reads CSIGTADHQETQYF. In DNA form, the CDR3 reads TGCAGCATTGGGACAGCCGATCACCAAGAGACCCAGTACTTC.

The V gene is TRBV5-1, the J gene TRBJ1-2; tentative D call: TRBD1 (6 bases). CDR1 and CDR2 from the germline V gene are SGHRS and YFSETQ. The CDR3 sequence is 14 residues long. The V end was cut by 4 bases, the J end by 7 bases, with 17 bases between. DNA of the CDR3: TGCGCCAGCAGCCCCCAACAGGGAGACTGTGGCTACACCTTC. This sequence encodes CASSPQQGDCGYTF.